Below are 9 T cell receptor beta chains sequenced from a single sample in a study of cytomegalovirus exposure and HLA in healthy donors. The study ran its PCR with 60 Vbeta and 13 Jbeta primers. Generated by immunoSEQ multiplex PCR, the TCRdb table keeps only in-frame clones and is missing some. The table lists over 100,000 clones, around 75% of them singletons. The sequencing input was PBMCs. The receptors shown here come from a woman aged 30 to 39 in good health and CMV-seronegative.

The CDR3 DNA is TGCGCCAGCAGCTGGGGTAGCGGGACAGGGACCTACGAGCAGTACTTC. Translating gives CASSWGSGTGTYEQYF. The gene calls are TRBV5-1 and TRBJ2-7; D is possibly TRBD1 (9 bases). The CDR3 is 16 amino acids. CDR1 is SGHRS, CDR2 YFSETQ, per germline. The V end was cut by 3 bases, the J end by 2 bases, with 18 bases between.

The chain is built from TRBV29-1 and TRBJ2-7; D gene unclear. The ends were cut back, 5 bases at V and 6 bases at J, with 17 bases in the middle. CDR1 and CDR2 from the germline V gene are SQVTM and ANQGSEA. CDR3 length: 13 residues. The CDR3 DNA reads as TGCAGCGTTCAGCAGGCACATTCTTGCGAGCAGTACTTC. Encoded protein: CSVQQAHSCEQYF.

This rearrangement joins TRBV5-1 to TRBJ2-1; 10 bases match TRBD2. CDR3 size: 17 residues. Germline assignment: CDR1 SGHRS and CDR2 YFSETQ. V gave up 0 bases and J gave up 5 bases; unmatched junction bases: 8. In DNA form, the CDR3 reads TGCGCCAGCAGCTTGGCCACCGGGACTAGCGTAAACAATGAGCAGTTCTTC. Its protein is CASSLATGTSVNNEQFF.

On this clone itself: The sample contains more than one DNA sequence encoding this CDR3. This chain uses TRBV25-1 with TRBJ2-7, with 8 bases aligning to TRBD2. This CDR3 comprises 14 residues. Germline values: CDR1 MGHDK, CDR2 SYGVNS. The V gene end was trimmed by 5 bases and the J gene end by 6 bases; junction bases not matched to a gene: 9. Here the CDR3 reads CASSRGTRDTEQYF. CDR3 bases: TGTGCCAGCAGTCGGGGGACTAGGGATACCGAGCAGTACTTC.

As regards this clone: Mismatch with germline at one junction end may stem from a read error. The CDR3 DNA reads TGTGCCAGCAGTGTGGGACTGGCCCTCGTGGAGGCCTTC. Its protein is CASSVGLALVEAF. The chain has TRBV2 and TRBJ1-2; a possible D gene is TRBD1 (5 bases). This CDR3 contains 13 residues. Per the germline V gene, CDR1 is SNHLY and CDR2 is FYNNEI.

This clone was seen only once. This rearrangement joins TRBV6-5 to TRBJ1-6; D may be TRBD1 (5 bases). The V gene lost 4 bases and the J gene lost 10 bases, with 14 bases spanning the gap. Germline CDR1 is MNHEY and CDR2 is SVGAGI. CDR3 length: 14 residues. The CDR3 DNA reads as TGTGCCAGCAGTTCCGACAGCTGGGGCTCACCCCTCCACTTT. Protein product: CASSSDSWGSPLHF.

The CDR3 DNA reads TGTGCCAGCAGTGAATTTTGGCAGGGTCTTGGGGCTTTCTTT. It is translated as CASSEFWQGLGAFF. The rearrangement uses TRBV2 and TRBJ1-1, with TRBD1 as a possible D gene (5 bases). V was pared by 2 bases and J by 11 bases, with 18 bases between. The CDR3 length is 14 residues. CDR1 and CDR2 from the germline V gene are SNHLY and FYNNEI.

The rearrangement joins TRBV25-1 to TRBJ2-3; TRBD1 matches 7 bases. Germline trimming cut 0 bases from V and 4 bases from J; bases unmatched to any gene: 10. The CDR3 totals 17 residues. Per germline, CDR1 MGHDK and CDR2 SYGVNS. The CDR3 reads CASSEYYEQGYADTQYF. The CDR3 DNA reads TGTGCCAGCAGTGAATATTACGAACAGGGGTATGCAGATACGCAGTATTTT. The full variable domain, its missing parts supplied by reference TRBV25-1 and TRBJ2-3, is EADIYQTPRYLVIGTGKKITLECSQTMGHDKMYWYQQDPGMELHLIHYSYGVNSTEKGDLSSESTVSRIRTEHFPLTLESARPSHTSQYLCASSEYYEQGYADTQYFGPGTRLTVL.

The chain links TRBV7-9 to TRBJ1-1; D is uncertain. CDR3 length: 11 residues. Germline loops: CDR1 SEHNR, CDR2 FQNEAQ (reference sequence). Trimming cost V 3 bases and J 10 bases, with 9 bases left between them. The CDR3 is CASSFPPGAFF. CDR3 DNA sequence: TGTGCCAGCAGCTTCCCCCCCGGAGCTTTCTTT.